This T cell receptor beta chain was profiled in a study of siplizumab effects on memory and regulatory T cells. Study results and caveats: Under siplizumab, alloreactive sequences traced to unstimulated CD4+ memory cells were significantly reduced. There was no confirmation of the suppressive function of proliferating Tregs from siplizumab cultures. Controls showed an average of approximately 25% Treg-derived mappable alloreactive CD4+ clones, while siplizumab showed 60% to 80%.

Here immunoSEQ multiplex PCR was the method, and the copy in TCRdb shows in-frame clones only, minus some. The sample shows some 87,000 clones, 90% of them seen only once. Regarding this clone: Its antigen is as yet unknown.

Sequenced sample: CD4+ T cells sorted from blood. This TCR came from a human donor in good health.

Here the CDR3 reads CASSLVRGDGYTF. The CDR3 bases are TGTGCCAGCAGCTTAGTCCGAGGGGATGGCTACACCTTC. The gene calls are TRBV7-2 and TRBJ1-2, with a weak D call TRBD1 (5 bases). Germline loops: CDR1 SGHTA, CDR2 FQGNSA. V dropped 1 base and J dropped 6 bases, with 9 bases sitting between them. The CDR3 runs 13 residues.